This TCR beta chain originates from a study of blood T cell repertoires in COVID-19 (TCRdb year 2020). Looking at the study overall: Samples from collaborators originated in the United States, Italy and Spain and spanned both the acute and convalescent phases of COVID-19. The repertoires were released in a freely available public database intended as a resource for research on the immune response to SARS-CoV-2. A de-identified subject ID, COVID-19 status, age in years and sex were almost always included in the sample metadata. The samples were drawn from two sources: the first 160 participants of the ongoing ImmuneRACE study, and 1,000 to 1,500 subjects contributed by 6 global collaborators. The material from the prospective study consisted of cDNA or gDNA derived from T cells, B-cell-depleted T cells, or PBMCs. Subjects who had been exposed to COVID-19, were actively infected with it, or had recovered from it provided the deeply sampled blood TCRbeta repertoires that made up the dataset. Where available, HLA class I and class II types were obtained from metadata supplied by the sample provider rather than from assay-based typing.

A note on this clone: Its antigen is currently not known. The input lacks base qualities; no much larger clone sits a single base away.

Enrolling through a virtual design, the prospective study's participants ranged in age from roughly 18 to 90 years and lived across 20 to 25 United States geographic areas. In the prospective study, cohorts were assigned on the basis of participant-reported clinical history obtained from a screening survey and a study questionnaire. Exposed participants had been in contact, within 2 weeks of entering the study, with a person who had a PCR-confirmed or clinician-diagnosed case of COVID-19. Mobile phlebotomists in the prospective study collected whole blood, serum and a nasopharyngeal or oropharyngeal swab from every participant. Additional blood draws and questionnaires over an approximately two-month period could optionally be provided by prospective study participants. Before DNA extraction, blood samples from the prospective study were shipped at room temperature or frozen. Broad study findings and their caveats: The amount of clinical and demographic metadata varied by source and participant and was provided uncurated.

TCRbeta CDR3 regions were amplified from genomic DNA by means of the immunoSEQ Assay, a bias-controlled multiplex PCR. The authors' pipeline ran thus. Within the assay, amplification of reference gene primers was used to estimate how many nucleated cells each sample contained. To quantify the absolute abundance of each unique TCRbeta CDR3 rearrangement, sequence reads were collapsed and filtered. For each sample, productive Simpson clonality was calculated by taking the square root of Simpson's diversity index across productive rearrangements. TCRdb retrieved this table from immuneACCESS and kept in-frame rearrangements only. Not all clones are present; in checked studies, unresolved V genes account for under half, and no reason is known for the remainder. Clonal size and the V and J genes are those of that table, whereas D and trimming came from the DNA. The sample table shows roughly 400,000 clones, and just over 90% are seen once. The ten top clones hold 0.86% of the sample.

The clonotype was recovered from a middle-aged woman who had been exposed to COVID-19. The specimen sequenced was PBMCs or T cells enriched from blood (not recorded which).

The DNA reads as follows: TGTGCCAGCAGCAGGGGGGGAGTCTCCTATGGCTACACCTTC. This gives the protein CASSRGGVSYGYTF. The chain links TRBV7-2 with TRBJ1-2; the D gene is possibly TRBD1, with 6 bases matching. V is reduced by 5 bases and J by 4 bases, leaving a spacing of 14 bases between them. The CDR3 runs 14 residues from the cysteine to the phenylalanine. Only the CDR3 DNA is retained, 42 bases long and in frame from the first base. The germline V gene specifies SGHTA as CDR1 and FQGNSA as CDR2. With all but the CDR3 taken from the reference TRBV7-2 and TRBJ1-2 genes, the full variable domain is: GAGVSQSPSNKVTEKGKDVELRCDPISGHTALYWYRQSLGQGLEFLIYFQGNSAPDKSGLPSDRFSAERTGGSVSTLTIQRTQQEDSAVYLCASSRGGVSYGYTFGSGTRLTVV.